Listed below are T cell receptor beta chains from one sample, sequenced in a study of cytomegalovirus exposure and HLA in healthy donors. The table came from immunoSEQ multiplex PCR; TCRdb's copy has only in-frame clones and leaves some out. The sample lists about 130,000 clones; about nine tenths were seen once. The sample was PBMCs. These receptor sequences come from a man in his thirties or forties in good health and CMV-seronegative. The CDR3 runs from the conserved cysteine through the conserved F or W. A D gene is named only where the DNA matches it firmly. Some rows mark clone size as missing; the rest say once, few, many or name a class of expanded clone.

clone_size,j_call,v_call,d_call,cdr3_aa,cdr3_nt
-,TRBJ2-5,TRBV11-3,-,CASSSRKPGSGETQYF,TGTGCCAGCAGCTCTAGAAAACCCGGGAGCGGAGAGACCCAGTACTTC
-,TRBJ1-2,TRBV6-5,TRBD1,CASNTGGGRGYGYTF,TGTGCCAGCAACACAGGGGGGGGCAGGGGCTATGGCTACACCTTC
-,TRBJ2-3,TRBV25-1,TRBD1,CASSEYGDRDITDTQYF,TGTGCCAGCAGTGAATATGGGGACAGGGACATCACAGATACGCAGTATTTT
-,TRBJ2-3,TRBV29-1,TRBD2,CSVYGLAVTDTQYF,TGCAGCGTATACGGACTAGCGGTCACAGATACGCAGTATTTT
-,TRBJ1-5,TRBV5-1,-,CASSPRGEAYQPQHF,TGCGCCAGCAGCCCTCGCGGAGAGGCATATCAGCCCCAGCATTTT
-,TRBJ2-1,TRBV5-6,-,CASSLAWGGGSYNEQFF,TGTGCCAGCAGCTTGGCCTGGGGCGGTGGTTCCTACAATGAGCAGTTCTTC
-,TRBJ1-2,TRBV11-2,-,CASSLDDWNYGYTF,TGTGCCAGCAGCTTAGACGACTGGAACTATGGCTACACCTTC
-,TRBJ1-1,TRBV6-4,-,CASSDTRGGPLNTEAFF,TGTGCCAGCAGTGATACGCGAGGGGGACCCCTGAACACTGAAGCTTTCTTT
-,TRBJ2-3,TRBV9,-,CASSVGQTSTDTQYF,TGTGCCAGCAGCGTAGGGCAAACCAGCACAGATACGCAGTATTTT
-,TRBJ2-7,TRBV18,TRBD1,CASSRTGQEISYEQYF,TGTGCCAGCTCACGTACCGGACAGGAGATCTCCTACGAGCAGTACTTC
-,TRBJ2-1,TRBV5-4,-,CASSTDFGSYNEQFF,TGTGCCAGCAGCACCGACTTCGGGTCCTACAATGAGCAGTTCTTC
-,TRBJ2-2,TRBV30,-,CAWQGYTGELFF,TGTGCCTGGCAGGGTTATACCGGGGAGCTGTTTTTT
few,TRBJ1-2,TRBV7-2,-,CASSRTGTSHGYTF,TGTGCCAGCAGCCGAACCGGGACTTCACATGGCTACACCTTC
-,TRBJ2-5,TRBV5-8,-,CASSHRGETQYF,TGTGCCAGCAGCCACCGGGGTGAGACCCAGTACTTC
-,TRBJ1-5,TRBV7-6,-,CASSPGWAGSNQPQHF,TGTGCCAGCAGCCCCGGTTGGGCTGGAAGCAATCAGCCCCAGCATTTT
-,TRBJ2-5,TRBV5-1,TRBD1,CASSHTGGETQYF,TGCGCCAGCAGCCACACAGGGGGAGAGACCCAGTACTTC
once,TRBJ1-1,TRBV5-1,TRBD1,CASSPETGISEAFF,TGCGCCAGCAGCCCAGAGACAGGGATCTCTGAAGCTTTCTTT
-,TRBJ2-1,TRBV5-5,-,CASSLGPFNEQFF,TGTGCCAGCAGCTTGGGGCCGTTCAATGAGCAGTTCTTC
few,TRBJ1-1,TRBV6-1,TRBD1,CASVDRGINTEAFF,TGTGCCAGCGTGGACAGGGGGATAAACACTGAAGCTTTCTTT
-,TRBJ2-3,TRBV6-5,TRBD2,CASSYRRTSGRDTQYF,TGTGCCAGCAGTTACCGGAGGACTAGCGGGAGGGATACGCAGTATTTT
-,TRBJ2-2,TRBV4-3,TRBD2,CASSQDFRLAGGSGELFF,TGCGCCAGCAGCCAAGATTTTCGGCTAGCGGGAGGCTCCGGGGAGCTGTTTTTT
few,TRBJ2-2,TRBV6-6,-,CASSGVASGELFF,TGTGCCAGCAGTGGAGTGGCTTCCGGGGAGCTGTTTTTT
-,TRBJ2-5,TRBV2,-,CASNVQGQQTQYF,TGTGCCAGCAACGTTCAGGGTCAACAGACCCAGTACTTC
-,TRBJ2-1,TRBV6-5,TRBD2,CASRLVGLANNEQFF,TGTGCCAGCAGATTGGTGGGACTAGCGAACAATGAGCAGTTCTTC
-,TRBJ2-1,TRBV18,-,CASSPPWDFSYNEQFF,TGTGCCAGCTCACCACCTTGGGACTTCTCCTACAATGAGCAGTTCTTC
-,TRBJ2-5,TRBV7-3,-,CASSLSNQETQYF,TGTGCCAGCAGCCTATCAAATCAAGAGACCCAGTACTTC
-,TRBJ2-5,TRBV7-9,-,CASSVGTLGKETQYF,TGTGCCAGCAGCGTAGGGACCCTCGGGAAAGAGACCCAGTACTTC
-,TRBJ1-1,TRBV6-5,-,CASSYVPVVGGTEAFF,TGTGCCAGCAGTTATGTTCCTGTGGTTGGGGGGACTGAAGCTTTCTTT
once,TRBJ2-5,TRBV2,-,CASSGGREETQYF,TGTGCCAGCAGTGGCGGCAGAGAAGAGACCCAGTACTTC
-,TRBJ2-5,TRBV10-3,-,CAISTRGGEETQYF,TGTGCCATCAGTACTAGAGGAGGGGAAGAGACCCAGTACTTC
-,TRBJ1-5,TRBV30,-,CAWSEQGNQPQHF,TGTGCCTGGAGTGAACAGGGTAATCAGCCCCAGCATTTT
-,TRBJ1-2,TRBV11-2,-,CASTHSGPGYGYTF,TGTGCCAGCACCCATTCAGGGCCTGGCTATGGCTACACCTTC
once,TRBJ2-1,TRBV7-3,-,CASSLGGTYLNEQFF,TGTGCCAGCAGCTTAGGGGGGACGTACCTTAATGAGCAGTTCTTC
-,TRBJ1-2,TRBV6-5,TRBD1,CASTPGGRYGYTF,TGTGCCAGCACCCCAGGGGGGAGATATGGCTACACCTTC
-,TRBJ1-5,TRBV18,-,CASSPYAFNQPQHF,TGTGCCAGCTCACCCTATGCTTTTAATCAGCCCCAGCATTTT
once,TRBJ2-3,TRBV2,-,CASSEGVDSSTDTQYF,TGTGCCAGCAGTGAAGGAGTTGACTCTAGCACAGATACGCAGTATTTT
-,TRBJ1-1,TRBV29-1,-,CSVEGVAVTEAFF,TGCAGCGTTGAAGGGGTGGCGGTCACTGAAGCTTTCTTT
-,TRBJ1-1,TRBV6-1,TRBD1,CASSKTGGGGTEAFF,TGTGCCAGCAGTAAGACAGGGGGAGGTGGCACTGAAGCTTTCTTT
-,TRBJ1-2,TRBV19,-,CASSIPGGPGGYTF,TGTGCCAGTAGTATTCCCGGGGGGCCGGGTGGCTACACCTTC
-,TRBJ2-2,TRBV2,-,CASKRSPNTGELFF,TGTGCCAGCAAGCGTAGCCCGAACACCGGGGAGCTGTTTTTT
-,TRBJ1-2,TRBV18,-,CASSAYEGYGYTF,TGTGCCAGCTCAGCTTATGAGGGCTATGGCTACACCTTC
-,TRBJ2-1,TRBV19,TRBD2,CASSRLAAYNEQFF,TGTGCCAGTAGTCGACTAGCGGCCTACAATGAGCAGTTCTTC
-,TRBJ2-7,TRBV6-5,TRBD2,CASSYFGLAGEGEQYF,TGTGCCAGCAGTTACTTCGGACTAGCGGGAGAGGGCGAGCAGTACTTC
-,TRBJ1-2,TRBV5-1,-,CASSLATNYGYTF,TGCGCCAGCAGCTTGGCCACTAACTATGGCTACACCTTC
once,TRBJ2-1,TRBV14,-,CASSQLIATEQFF,TGTGCCAGCAGCCAACTGATAGCTACTGAGCAGTTCTTC
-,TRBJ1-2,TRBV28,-,CASRGPTGHGYTF,TGTGCCAGCAGGGGTCCTACAGGGCATGGCTACACCTTC
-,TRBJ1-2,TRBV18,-,CASSPIGAINYGYTF,TGTGCCAGCTCACCAATAGGGGCGATAAACTATGGCTACACCTTC
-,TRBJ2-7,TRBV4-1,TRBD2,CASTRTSGSTGDEQYF,TGCGCCAGCACCCGGACTAGCGGGAGTACGGGGGACGAGCAGTACTTC
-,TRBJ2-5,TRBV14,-,CASSQALGGGASIQETQYF,TGTGCCAGCAGCCAAGCCCTAGGGGGGGGCGCGAGTATCCAAGAGACCCAGTACTTC
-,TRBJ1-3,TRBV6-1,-,CASSEETGNSGNTIYF,TGTGCCAGCAGTGAGGAGACGGGGAACTCTGGAAACACCATATATTTT
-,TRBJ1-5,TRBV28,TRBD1,CASSLGKGTGFLGNQPQHF,TGTGCCAGCAGTTTAGGGAAAGGGACAGGGTTTTTGGGCAATCAGCCCCAGCATTTT
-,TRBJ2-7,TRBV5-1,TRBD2,CASSNSGPYEQYF,TGCGCCAGCAGCAATAGCGGGCCCTACGAGCAGTACTTC
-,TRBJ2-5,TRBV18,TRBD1,CASSLSGQPEETQYF,TGTGCCAGCTCACTCTCGGGACAGCCAGAAGAGACCCAGTACTTC
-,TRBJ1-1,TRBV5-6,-,CASSFGRGNTEAFF,TGTGCCAGCAGCTTCGGACGGGGGAACACTGAAGCTTTCTTT
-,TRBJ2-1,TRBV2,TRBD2,CASTGDVREGYNEQFF,TGTGCCAGCACTGGGGACGTACGGGAGGGCTACAATGAGCAGTTCTTC